A selection of T cell receptor beta chains follows, all from one sample in a study of T and B cells in COVID-19 patients. TCRdb itself ran the multiplex PCR reads through MiXCR, one entry per CDR3 protein. The table includes a few thousand distinct CDR3 sequences, 25% to 30% detected once. Material: blood. All receptors derive from a human donor with active COVID-19. Each CDR3 is given with its conserved first and last residue. The D gene is left open where the match is weak. Clone size is given for some rows only: seen once, a few or many times, or a class if the clone is expanded.

d_gene	abundance	j_gene	v_gene	CDR3aa	CDR3nt
TRBD1	-	TRBJ2-2	TRBV19	CASSTGTGGRSGELFF	TGTGCCAGTAGTACCGGGACAGGGGGCCGGTCCGGGGAGCTGTTTTTT
-	few	TRBJ2-3	TRBV11-1	CASSLGGSFWSGTQYF	TGTGCCAGCAGCTTAGGGGGGTCATTTTGGTCTGGGACGCAGTATTTT
-	medium-sized	TRBJ1-2	TRBV12-3/TRBV12-4	CASSLVRGGGYTF	TGTGCCAGCAGTCTCGTGCGAGGGGGAGGCTACACCTTC
TRBD1	-	TRBJ1-2	TRBV27	CASSPIRQGARGYTF	TGTGCCAGCAGTCCCATACGACAGGGGGCGCGCGGCTACACCTTC
-	medium-sized	TRBJ1-1	TRBV5-4	CASSSTDSTEAFF	TGTGCCAGCAGCTCAACGGACAGCACTGAAGCTTTCTTT
TRBD2	-	TRBJ2-1	TRBV6-2/TRBV6-3	CASRPAGTSGRSEQFF	TGTGCCAGCAGGCCGGCCGGGACTAGCGGGAGAAGTGAGCAGTTCTTC
-	once	TRBJ2-7	TRBV5-5	CASSSEWRGSYEQYF	TGCGCCAGCAGCTCGGAATGGCGGGGATCCTACGAGCAGTACTTC
-	-	TRBJ1-3	TRBV19	CASRGTGGNIIYF	TGTGCCAGTCGGGGGACGGGGGGAAACATTATATATTTT
TRBD1	-	TRBJ1-2	TRBV29-1	CSSPGLTGEGYIF	TGCAGCTCACCCGGACTGACAGGGGAAGGCTACATCTTC
-	medium-sized	TRBJ2-5	TRBV6-5	CASSLTGLGETQYF	TGTGCCAGCAGTTTGACAGGACTGGGGGAGACCCAGTACTTC
TRBD1	-	TRBJ2-7	TRBV6-2/TRBV6-3	CASSLGTGGRYEQYF	TGTGCCAGCAGTTTAGGGACAGGGGGCCGATACGAGCAGTACTTC
TRBD2	medium-sized	TRBJ2-1	TRBV6-2/TRBV6-3	CASSLDTSVVGNEQFF	TGTGCCAGCAGTCTGGATACTAGCGTCGTGGGGAATGAGCAGTTCTTC
-	medium-sized	TRBJ1-2	TRBV5-4	CASSLFSGYGYTF	TGTGCCAGCAGCTTGTTCTCCGGATATGGCTACACCTTC
-	medium-sized	TRBJ2-1	TRBV27	CAVRRDYNEQFF	TGTGCCGTACGAAGGGACTACAATGAGCAGTTCTTC
TRBD1	few	TRBJ2-5	TRBV14	CASSPAPGQGIETQYF	TGTGCCAGCAGCCCGGCACCGGGACAGGGGATAGAGACCCAGTACTTC
TRBD2	-	TRBJ2-7	TRBV6-2/TRBV6-3	CAGRASGRTYEQYF	TGTGCCGGCCGGGCTAGCGGGAGGACCTACGAGCAGTACTTC
-	few	TRBJ1-1	TRBV2	CASRGRQWTGTEAFF	TGTGCCAGCAGAGGAAGACAGTGGACGGGCACTGAAGCTTTCTTT
-	medium-sized	TRBJ2-1	TRBV6-6	CASTPARGAVDNEQFF	TGTGCCAGCACCCCGGCTAGGGGGGCGGTTGACAATGAGCAGTTCTTC
-	-	TRBJ2-5	TRBV5-1	CASSLGGEETQYF	TGCGCCAGCAGCTTGGGCGGGGAAGAGACCCAGTACTTC
TRBD2	medium-sized	TRBJ2-3	TRBV6-1	CASVPGTSGRDTQYF	TGTGCCAGCGTACCCGGGACTAGCGGGAGAGATACGCAGTATTTT
TRBD1	-	TRBJ1-1	TRBV10-3	CAISYNRQGGTEAFF	TGTGCCATCAGTTACAACCGACAGGGAGGCACTGAAGCTTTCTTT
-	medium-sized	TRBJ2-2	TRBV6-2/TRBV6-3	CASSPASNTGELFF	TGTGCCAGCAGCCCCGCCTCAAACACCGGGGAGCTGTTTTTT
TRBD2	medium-sized	TRBJ2-1	TRBV30	CAWRTLASNEQFF	TGTGCCTGGCGGACACTAGCGAGCAATGAGCAGTTCTTC
TRBD2	many	TRBJ2-1	TRBV5-4	CAAGSGSLSSYNEQFF	TGTGCCGCGGGCAGCGGGAGCCTGAGCTCCTACAATGAGCAGTTCTTC
TRBD1	medium-sized	TRBJ2-5	TRBV6-5	CASSPDRATELYF	TGTGCCAGCAGTCCTGACAGGGCCACAGAACTCTACTTC
-	medium-sized	TRBJ1-5	TRBV27	CASSRLVGGNQPQHF	TGTGCCAGCAGCCGACTGGTTGGAGGCAATCAGCCCCAGCATTTT
TRBD1	medium-sized	TRBJ1-1	TRBV19	CASSRDRGFNTEAFF	TGTGCCAGTAGTAGGGACAGGGGTTTCAACACTGAAGCTTTCTTT
TRBD2	medium-sized	TRBJ2-3	TRBV6-2/TRBV6-3	CASSSRGSGRPDTQYF	TGTGCCAGCAGTTCCCGGGGTAGCGGGAGACCAGATACGCAGTATTTT
-	few	TRBJ1-5	TRBV12-3/TRBV12-4	CASSLSGLSNQPQHF	TGTGCCAGCAGTTTAAGTGGGCTCTCCAATCAGCCCCAGCATTTT
-	-	TRBJ2-7	TRBV10-3	CAIRDPGYEQYF	TGTGCCATCAGGGACCCAGGCTACGAGCAGTACTTC
-	medium-sized	TRBJ2-3	TRBV6-4	CASSDGATDTQYF	TGTGCCAGCAGTGATGGAGCGACAGATACGCAGTATTTT
TRBD1	medium-sized	TRBJ1-2	TRBV27	CASSTRDRGRGYGYTF	TGTGCCAGCAGTACTCGGGACAGGGGGCGTGGGTATGGCTACACCTTC
TRBD1	-	TRBJ2-3	TRBV7-2	CASSLGTGLYF	TGTGCCAGCAGCTTAGGGACAGGGTTGTATTTT
-	many	TRBJ1-1	TRBV27	CASSSVHGVTEAFF	TGTGCCAGCAGTTCAGTGCATGGAGTCACTGAAGCTTTCTTT
-	medium-sized	TRBJ1-6	TRBV18	CASSPLGPGNNSPLHF	TGTGCCAGCTCACCGCTCGGACCGGGCAACAATTCACCCCTCCACTTT
-	-	TRBJ2-7	TRBV21-1	CASSKAGDPQPNNYEQYF	TGTGCCAGCAGCAAAGCAGGGGACCCGCAACCAAACAACTACGAGCAGTACTTC
-	-	TRBJ2-1	TRBV24-1	CATSADHISDEQFF	TGTGCCACCAGTGCTGATCATATAAGCGATGAGCAGTTCTTC
-	medium-sized	TRBJ1-3	TRBV19	CASSTATDLTGNTIYF	TGTGCCAGTAGTACTGCGACAGACCTAACGGGAAACACCATATATTTT
TRBD1	medium-sized	TRBJ2-6	TRBV7-9	CASIRDREYSGANVLTF	TGTGCCAGCATCCGGGACAGGGAATACTCTGGGGCCAACGTCCTGACTTTC
TRBD2	once	TRBJ2-7	TRBV19	CASSIRGLAGLLYGQYF	TGTGCCAGTAGTATCCGGGGACTAGCGGGATTACTCTACGGGCAGTACTTC
TRBD2	-	TRBJ2-1	TRBV6-5	CASSSGTRGVKFF	TGTGCCAGCAGTTCCGGGACTAGGGGGGTTAAGTTCTTC
-	few	TRBJ2-3	TRBV5-1	CASSLSSTDTQYF	TGCGCCAGCAGCTTGAGTAGCACAGATACGCAGTATTTT
-	-	TRBJ2-7	TRBV7-2	CASSLEGSTVREQYF	TGTGCCAGCAGCTTAGAGGGCAGTACCGTACGCGAGCAGTACTTC
-	few	TRBJ1-1	TRBV6-2/TRBV6-3	CASSYLASRAFF	TGTGCCAGCAGTTATCTGGCCAGCCGAGCTTTCTTT
-	large	TRBJ2-3	TRBV19	CASSVRLSRYTDTQYF	TGTGCCAGTAGTGTCCGCCTTAGCAGATACACAGATACGCAGTATTTT
TRBD2	medium-sized	TRBJ2-4	TRBV30	CACGTSGKIEYF	TGTGCCTGCGGGACTAGCGGGAAAATTGAGTACTTC